Listed below are T cell receptor beta chains from one sample, sequenced in a study of technical replicates of blood from several donors. Here immunoSEQ multiplex PCR was the method, and the copy in TCRdb shows in-frame clones only, minus some. The sample has 95,000 to 100,000 clones; almost 96% are singletons. Sample: T cells isolated from PBMCs. Every receptor here comes from a human donor in good health. Both conserved end residues are part of each CDR3. Fields, in order: CDR3 DNA, CDR3 protein, V gene, J gene, D gene. A D gene is named only where the DNA matches it firmly.

CDR3 DNA: TGCAGCGGTCAAGTGGGGGGGGAAGGCACTGAAGCTTTCTTT
CDR3 protein: CSGQVGGEGTEAFF
V gene: TRBV29-1
J gene: TRBJ1-1
D gene: -

CDR3 DNA: TGTGCCAGCAGTTATACAGGGGGGATCTATTTT
CDR3 protein: CASSYTGGIYF
V gene: TRBV28
J gene: TRBJ1-3
D gene: TRBD1

CDR3 DNA: TGTGCCAGCAGCTCCCTACACAGGGATTTGATGCAGTATTTT
CDR3 protein: CASSSLHRDLMQYF
V gene: TRBV11-3
J gene: TRBJ2-3
D gene: -

CDR3 DNA: TGTGCCAGCAGCTTAGGATTAGCAGTCTCCTACAATGAGCAGTTCTTC
CDR3 protein: CASSLGLAVSYNEQFF
V gene: TRBV11-2
J gene: TRBJ2-1
D gene: -

CDR3 DNA: TGTGCCAGTAGGGGTCGTGACAGGGTGTTTGGAGGCTACACCTTC
CDR3 protein: CASRGRDRVFGGYTF
V gene: TRBV19
J gene: TRBJ1-2
D gene: TRBD1

CDR3 DNA: TGTGCTAGTGGTAAAGGGGGTTCCACTGAAGCTTTCTTT
CDR3 protein: CASGKGGSTEAFF
V gene: TRBV12-5
J gene: TRBJ1-1
D gene: -

CDR3 DNA: TGCAGCGCAGGCCGCGGACAGGGGAGGTACGAGCAGTACTTC
CDR3 protein: CSAGRGQGRYEQYF
V gene: TRBV29-1
J gene: TRBJ2-7
D gene: TRBD1

CDR3 DNA: TGTGCCAGCAGCTTAGAACCCCCGCGGAACACTGAAGCTTTCTTT
CDR3 protein: CASSLEPPRNTEAFF
V gene: TRBV11-2
J gene: TRBJ1-1
D gene: -

CDR3 DNA: TGTGCCAGCTCACCGGACAGATACGAGCAGTACTTC
CDR3 protein: CASSPDRYEQYF
V gene: TRBV18
J gene: TRBJ2-7
D gene: -

CDR3 DNA: TGTGCCAGCAGCCCCCCGGGAACCTACTATGGCTACACCTTC
CDR3 protein: CASSPPGTYYGYTF
V gene: TRBV6-5
J gene: TRBJ1-2
D gene: -

CDR3 DNA: TGTGCCTGCGGGACTAGCGGGAGAGGGGAGCTGTTTTTT
CDR3 protein: CACGTSGRGELFF
V gene: TRBV19
J gene: TRBJ2-2
D gene: TRBD2

CDR3 DNA: TGTGCCAGCAGTTTATCGGTAGCGGGAGGGCCCTACGAGCAGTACTTC
CDR3 protein: CASSLSVAGGPYEQYF
V gene: TRBV27
J gene: TRBJ2-7
D gene: TRBD2

CDR3 DNA: TGTGCCATCAGGGAAGGACAGGGCATGGCCGGGGAGCTGTTTTTT
CDR3 protein: CAIREGQGMAGELFF
V gene: TRBV10-3
J gene: TRBJ2-2
D gene: TRBD1

CDR3 DNA: TGTGCCAGCAGTTTATCAGGAGCATATGGCTACACCTTC
CDR3 protein: CASSLSGAYGYTF
V gene: TRBV27
J gene: TRBJ1-2
D gene: -

CDR3 DNA: TGTGCCAGCAGTTTATTTCCAACACGGGGGGCAACTAATGAAAAACTGTTTTTT
CDR3 protein: CASSLFPTRGATNEKLFF
V gene: TRBV28
J gene: TRBJ1-4
D gene: -

CDR3 DNA: TGTGCCAGCAGCTTAGATCCTTCGGACAGAGATACGCAGTATTTT
CDR3 protein: CASSLDPSDRDTQYF
V gene: TRBV11-2
J gene: TRBJ2-3
D gene: -